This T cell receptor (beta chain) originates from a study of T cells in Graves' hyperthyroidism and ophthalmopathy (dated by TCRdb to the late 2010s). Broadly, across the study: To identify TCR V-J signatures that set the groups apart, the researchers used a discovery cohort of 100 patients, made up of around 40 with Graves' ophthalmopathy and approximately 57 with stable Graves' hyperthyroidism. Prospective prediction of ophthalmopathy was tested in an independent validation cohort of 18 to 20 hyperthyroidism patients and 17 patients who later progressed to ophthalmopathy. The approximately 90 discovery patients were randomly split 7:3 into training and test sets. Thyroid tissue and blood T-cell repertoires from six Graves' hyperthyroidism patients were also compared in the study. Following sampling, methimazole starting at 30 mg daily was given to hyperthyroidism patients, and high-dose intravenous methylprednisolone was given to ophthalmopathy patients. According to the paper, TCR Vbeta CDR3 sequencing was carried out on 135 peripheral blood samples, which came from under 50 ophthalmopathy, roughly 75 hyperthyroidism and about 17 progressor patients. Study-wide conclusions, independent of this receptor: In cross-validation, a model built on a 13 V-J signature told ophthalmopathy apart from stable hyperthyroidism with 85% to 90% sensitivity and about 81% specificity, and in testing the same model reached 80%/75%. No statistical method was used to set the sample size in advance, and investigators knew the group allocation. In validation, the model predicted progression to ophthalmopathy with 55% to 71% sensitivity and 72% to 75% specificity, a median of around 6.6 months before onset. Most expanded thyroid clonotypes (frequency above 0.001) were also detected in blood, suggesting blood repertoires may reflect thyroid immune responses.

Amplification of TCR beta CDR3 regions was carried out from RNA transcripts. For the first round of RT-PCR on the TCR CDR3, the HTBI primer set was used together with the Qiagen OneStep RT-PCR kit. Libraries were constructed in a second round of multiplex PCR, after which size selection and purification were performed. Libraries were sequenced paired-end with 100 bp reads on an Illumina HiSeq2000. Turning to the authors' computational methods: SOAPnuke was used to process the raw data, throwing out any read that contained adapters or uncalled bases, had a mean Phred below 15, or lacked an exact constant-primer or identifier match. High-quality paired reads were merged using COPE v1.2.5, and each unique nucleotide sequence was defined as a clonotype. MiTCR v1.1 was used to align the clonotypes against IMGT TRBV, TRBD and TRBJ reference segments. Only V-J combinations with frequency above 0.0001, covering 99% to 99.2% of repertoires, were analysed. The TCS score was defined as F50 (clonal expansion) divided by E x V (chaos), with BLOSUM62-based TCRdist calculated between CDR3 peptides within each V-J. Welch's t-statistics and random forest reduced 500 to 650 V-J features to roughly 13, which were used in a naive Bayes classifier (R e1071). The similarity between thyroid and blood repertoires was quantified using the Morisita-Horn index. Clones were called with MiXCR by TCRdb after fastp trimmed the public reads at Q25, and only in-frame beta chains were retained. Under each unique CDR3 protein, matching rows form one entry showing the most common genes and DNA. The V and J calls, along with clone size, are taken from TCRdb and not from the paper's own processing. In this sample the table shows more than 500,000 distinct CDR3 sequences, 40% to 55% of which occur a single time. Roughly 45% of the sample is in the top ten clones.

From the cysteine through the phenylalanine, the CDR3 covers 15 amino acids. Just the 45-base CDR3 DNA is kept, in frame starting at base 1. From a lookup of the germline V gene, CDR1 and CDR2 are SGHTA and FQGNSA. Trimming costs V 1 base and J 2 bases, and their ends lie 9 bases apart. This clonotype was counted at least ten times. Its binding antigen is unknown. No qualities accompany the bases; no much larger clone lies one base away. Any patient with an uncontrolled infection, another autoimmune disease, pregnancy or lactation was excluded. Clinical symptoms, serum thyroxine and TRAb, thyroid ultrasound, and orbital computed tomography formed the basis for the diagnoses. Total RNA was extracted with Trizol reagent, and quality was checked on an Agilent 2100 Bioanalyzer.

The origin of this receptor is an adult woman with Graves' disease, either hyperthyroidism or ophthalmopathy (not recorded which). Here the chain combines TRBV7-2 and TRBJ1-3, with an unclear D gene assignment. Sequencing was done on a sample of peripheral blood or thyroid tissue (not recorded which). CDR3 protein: CASSLVTGPGNTIYF. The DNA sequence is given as TGTGCCAGCAGCTTAGTGACGGGTCCTGGAAACACCATATATTTT.